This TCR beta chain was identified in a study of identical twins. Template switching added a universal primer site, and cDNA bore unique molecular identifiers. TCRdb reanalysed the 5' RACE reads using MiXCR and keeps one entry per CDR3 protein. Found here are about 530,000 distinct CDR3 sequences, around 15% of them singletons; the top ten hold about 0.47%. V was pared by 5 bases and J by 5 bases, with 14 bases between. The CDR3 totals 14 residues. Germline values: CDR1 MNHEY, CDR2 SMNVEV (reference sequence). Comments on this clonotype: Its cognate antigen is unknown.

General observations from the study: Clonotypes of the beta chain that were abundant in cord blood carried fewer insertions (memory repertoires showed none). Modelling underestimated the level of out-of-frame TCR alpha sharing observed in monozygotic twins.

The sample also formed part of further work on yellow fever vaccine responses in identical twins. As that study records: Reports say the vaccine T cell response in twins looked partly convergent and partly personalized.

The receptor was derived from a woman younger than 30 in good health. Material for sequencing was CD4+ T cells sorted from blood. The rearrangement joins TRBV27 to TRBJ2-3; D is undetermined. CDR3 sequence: CASSPRHILDTQYF. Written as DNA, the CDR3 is TGTGCCAGCAGTCCCAGACATATTCTAGATACGCAGTATTTT.